The 21 T cell receptor beta chains presented below share a single source sample, sequenced in a study of technical replicates of blood from several donors. Repertoires were generated with immunoSEQ multiplex PCR, while TCRdb's copy carries only in-frame clones and drops some. The sample shows 55,000 to 80,000 clones, 93% of them seen only once. Sequenced sample: T cells isolated from PBMCs. The receptors here all came from a human donor in good health.

The J gene is TRBJ1-1, the V gene TRBV6-1; D is unresolved. The CDR3 is 13 amino acids. Between the trimmed V and J ends, which lost 3 bases and 5 bases, there was a span of 10 bases. CDR1 MNHNS and CDR2 SASEGT come from the germline V gene. The CDR3 DNA reads TGTGCCAGCAGTGAGGCAGGAGGGACTGAAGCTTTCTTT. Its translation: CASSEAGGTEAFF.

This clone was recorded only once. This sequence joins TRBV6-1 and TRBJ2-1, with D maybe TRBD2 (6 bases). Looked up from germline, CDR1 is MNHNS and CDR2 is SASEGT. The V end was cut by 4 bases, the J end by 9 bases, with 13 bases between. This CDR3 comprises 13 residues. Written as DNA, the CDR3 is TGTGCCAGCAGTGTCATCATCGGGGGTGAGCAGTTCTTC. Protein: CASSVIIGGEQFF.

The rearrangement links TRBV25-1 to TRBJ2-2; D uncertain. The CDR3 is 13 residues long. CDR1 and CDR2 (germline): MGHDK, SYGVNS. The V end was cut by 4 bases, the J end by 1 base, with 4 bases between. CDR3 in DNA: TGTGCCAGCAGTGTTCAGAACACCGGGGAGCTGTTTTTT. Translated: CASSVQNTGELFF.

The V gene is TRBV11-3, the J gene TRBJ1-2; TRBD1 aligns across 9 bases. V shed 1 base and J 11 bases; nucleotides not matched to a gene: 8. Germline lookup yields CDR1 SGHNT and CDR2 YENEEA. This CDR3 is 14 amino acids long. The CDR3 is CASSLAPGQGGYTF. As DNA, the CDR3 is TGTGCCAGCAGCTTAGCACCGGGACAGGGAGGGTACACCTTC.

The chain uses TRBV7-9 and TRBJ2-5; 14 bases line up with TRBD2. The CDR3 is 16 residues long. Germline CDR1 SEHNR, CDR2 FQNEAQ (reference sequence). J gave up 5 bases and V 5 bases, and 7 bases lay outside the gene matches. The CDR3 loop is CASSPRLAGGPETQYF. The CDR3 DNA follows: TGTGCCAGCAGCCCCCGACTAGCGGGGGGGCCGGAGACCCAGTACTTC.

This rearrangement joins TRBV28 to TRBJ2-1; 16 nucleotides match TRBD2. The ends lost 5 bases at V and 2 bases at J; junction bases unmatched: 9. The CDR3 is 19 amino acids. The V gene's germline CDR1 is MDHEN and CDR2 SYDVKM. CDR3 amino acids: CASSKPGLAGGKAYNEQFF. CDR3 nucleotides: TGTGCCAGCAGTAAACCGGGACTAGCGGGAGGGAAAGCCTACAATGAGCAGTTCTTC.

The V and J genes are TRBV2 and TRBJ1-3; tentative D call: TRBD1 (5 bases). CDR1 is SNHLY and CDR2 is FYNNEI in the germline V gene. This CDR3 has 15 residues. With 5 bases removed from V and 0 bases from J, the gap between germline ends came to 11 bases. CDR3 loop: CASSLTAGSGNTIYF. The CDR3 coding sequence is TGTGCCAGCAGTCTGACAGCCGGCTCTGGAAACACCATATATTTT.

J is TRBJ1-4 and V is TRBV7-9; D perhaps matches TRBD1 (5 bases). Germline CDR1 and CDR2: SEHNR and FQNEAQ (reference sequence). V dropped 1 base and J dropped 7 bases, with 13 bases sitting between them. This CDR3 is 15 amino acids long. CDR3 protein: CASSLDLGGSEKLFF. The CDR3 bases are TGTGCCAGCAGCTTAGATTTGGGGGGAAGTGAAAAACTGTTTTTT.

The chain is built from TRBV19 and TRBJ2-7; 7 bases match TRBD1. The CDR3 runs to 14 residues. The V segment lost 3 bases and the J segment 2 bases; nucleotides outside the gene matches: 4. CDR1 is LNHDA, CDR2 SQIVND, per germline (reference sequence). This CDR3 is CASSISTGTYEQYF. The CDR3, as DNA: TGTGCCAGTAGTATTTCGACAGGGACCTACGAGCAGTACTTC.

This clone was detected only once. The chain carries TRBV2 and TRBJ2-3, with 9 bases aligning to TRBD2. In germline, CDR1 is SNHLY, CDR2 FYNNEI. V shed 1 base, J shed 4 bases, and the junction held 9 bases outside the gene matches. The CDR3 is 17 residues long. DNA for the CDR3: TGTGCCAGCAGTGAAGAAGGAAGCGGGAGGATTTCAGATACGCAGTATTTT. Translated, it gives CASSEEGSGRISDTQYF.

The rearrangement joins TRBV7-9 to TRBJ1-1; possibly TRBD1 for D (5 bases). The CDR3 extends over 15 amino acids. Germline CDR1 SEHNR, CDR2 FQNEAQ (reference sequence). Trimming removed 1 base at V and 11 bases at J, with 20 bases between. The CDR3 DNA sequence: TGTGCCAGCAGCTTAGATCTTACGGCCGCAGGGCAGGCTTTCTTT. Its translation: CASSLDLTAAGQAFF.

The chain links TRBV18 to TRBJ2-7, with TRBD2 matching 16 bases. V shed 3 bases and J 0 bases; nucleotides not matched to a gene: 5. Germline CDR1 and CDR2: KGHSH and LQKENI. The CDR3 has 18 residues. The CDR3 loop reads CASSPGLAGGKSSYEQYF. The CDR3 DNA is TGTGCCAGCTCACCGGGACTAGCGGGAGGGAAGAGCTCCTACGAGCAGTACTTC.

The chain carries TRBV2 and TRBJ2-7; 7 nucleotides align to TRBD1. CDR1 SNHLY and CDR2 FYNNEI come from the germline V gene. The CDR3 loop spans 14 amino acids. The junction had 9 bases not matched to a gene; V was cut back by 6 bases and J by 4 bases. CDR3 protein: CASSLTGSVYEQYF. The CDR3 DNA follows: TGTGCCAGCAGCCTGACAGGGTCGGTTTACGAGCAGTACTTC.

The V gene is TRBV27, the J gene TRBJ2-2; D gene uncertain. The length of the CDR3 is 14 residues. The germline V gene encodes CDR1 MNHEY and CDR2 SMNVEV (reference sequence). Trimming shortened V by 4 bases and J by 0 bases, and 6 bases separated the two germline ends. This CDR3 reads CASSSGTNTGELFF. The CDR3 DNA follows: TGTGCCAGCAGTTCAGGAACGAACACCGGGGAGCTGTTTTTT.

The rearrangement joins TRBV5-4 to TRBJ2-1, with TRBD2 as a possible D gene (6 bases). The CDR3 is 17 residues long. Germline V gives CDR1 SGHNT, CDR2 YYREEE (reference sequence). Trimming removed 4 bases at V and 0 bases at J, with 17 bases between. CDR3 amino acids: CASSPPPGGDSYNEQFF. CDR3 bases: TGTGCCAGCAGCCCCCCCCCTGGAGGGGACTCCTACAATGAGCAGTTCTTC.

The CDR3 DNA sequence: TGTGCCAGCAGCCCCGGGACAGCTAATGAAAAACTGTTTTTT. This translates into CASSPGTANEKLFF. The gene calls are TRBV4-2 and TRBJ1-4; 7 bases map to TRBD1. With V trimmed by 4 bases and J by 3 bases, 2 bases remained unmatched. The CDR3 runs to 14 residues. Germline values: CDR1 LGHNA, CDR2 YNFKEQ.

This clone came up once. This chain connects TRBV2 to TRBJ1-2; 9 bases are a match to TRBD1. V gave up 7 bases and J gave up 5 bases; unmatched junction bases: 20. This CDR3 is built from 18 residues. Germline values: CDR1 SNHLY, CDR2 FYNNEI. CDR3 in amino acids: CASTTSYTGTGIEYGYTF. In DNA, the CDR3 is TGTGCCAGCACAACGAGTTATACCGGGACAGGGATCGAGTATGGCTACACCTTC.

The rearrangement joins TRBV11-3 to TRBJ1-5, with D unresolved. V was cut by 1 base and J by 4 bases, with 5 bases left in between. The CDR3 has 13 residues. The germline V gene has CDR1 SGHNT and CDR2 YENEEA. The CDR3 sequence: CASSLASNQPQHF. The CDR3 region has the DNA TGTGCCAGCAGCTTAGCCAGTAATCAGCCCCAGCATTTT.

The chain carries TRBV5-1 and TRBJ1-5; D remains ambiguous. Per the germline V gene, CDR1 is SGHRS and CDR2 is YFSETQ. The CDR3 is 15 residues long. Trimming removed 0 bases from V and 2 bases from J, with 9 bases in between. The CDR3 nucleotides read TGCGCCAGCAGCTTGGATGGGCAGGGCAATCAGCCCCAGCATTTT. Encoded protein: CASSLDGQGNQPQHF.

The chain is built from TRBV7-5 and TRBJ2-2; the table's D call, TRBD1, has no DNA check behind it. TRBV7-5 is designated a pseudogene. This CDR3 region has 18 residues. DNA for the CDR3: TGTGTCAGAAGCCCGGGGGGGATTAGGGACAGGGAAGCCGGGGAGCTGTTTTTT. Translating gives CVRSPGGIRDREAGELFF.

This clone was detected a few times. The chain employs TRBV19 and TRBJ1-1; D may be TRBD1 (5 bases). Germline CDR1 LNHDA, CDR2 SQIVND (reference sequence). Trimming took off 5 bases at V and 4 bases at J, with 23 bases between the two ends. CDR3 length: 17 amino acids. In nucleotides, the CDR3 is TGTGCCAGTAGTGGATTTTGGGGAGCCCGGGGGGGCACTGAAGCTTTCTTT. This sequence encodes CASSGFWGARGGTEAFF. Drawing the rest from reference TRBV19 and TRBJ1-1, the complete variable domain is DGGITQSPKYLFRKEGQNVTLSCEQNLNHDAMYWYRQDPGQGLRLIYYSQIVNDFQKGDIAEGYSVSREKKESFPLTVTSAQKNPTAFYLCASSGFWGARGGTEAFFGQGTRLTVV.